The clone carrying this T cell receptor (beta chain) was picked up many times. The sample comes from a study of human T cells and chemical hapten exposure. The time point denotes: pre-sensitization, week 0. Treatment reported: therapeutic diphenylcyclopropenone sensitization with weekly scalp DPC. The CDR3 is made up of 13 amino acids. CDR1 and CDR2 from the germline V gene are SQVTM and ANQGSEA. V was pared by 5 bases and J by 4 bases, with 12 bases between. The study used a library that attached unique molecular identifiers to individual cDNA molecules. TCRdb itself ran the RACE reads through MiXCR, one entry per CDR3 protein. The sample holds more than 50,000 distinct CDR3 sequences, approximately 6.7% seen once.

The rearrangement joins TRBV29-1 to TRBJ1-5; a weak D match, TRBD1 (5 bases). The specimen was whole blood, collected in connection with sensitization to the hapten diphenylcyclopropenone (DPC). The sequence was collected from a woman aged 25-40 years with alopecia areata. Some clones in this sample may be carry-over from other donors' samples. CDR3 sequence reads: CSVRKGANQPQHF. For the CDR3, the DNA is TGCAGCGTTCGTAAAGGGGCGAATCAGCCCCAGCATTTT. Drawing the rest from reference TRBV29-1 and TRBJ1-5, the complete variable domain is SAVISQKPSRDICQRGTSLTIQCQVDSQVTMMFWYRQQPGQSLTLIATANQGSEATYESGFVIDKFPISRPNLTFSTLTVSNMSPEDSSIYLCSVRKGANQPQHFGDGTRLSIL.